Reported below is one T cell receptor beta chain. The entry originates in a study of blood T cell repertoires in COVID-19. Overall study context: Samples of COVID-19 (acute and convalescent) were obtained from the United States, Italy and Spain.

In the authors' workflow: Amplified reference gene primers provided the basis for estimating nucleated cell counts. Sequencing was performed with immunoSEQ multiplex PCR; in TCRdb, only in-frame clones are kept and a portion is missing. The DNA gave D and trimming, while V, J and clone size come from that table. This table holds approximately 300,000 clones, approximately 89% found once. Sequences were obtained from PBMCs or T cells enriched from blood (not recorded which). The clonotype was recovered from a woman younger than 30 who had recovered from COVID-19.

CDR3 DNA: TGTGCCAGTAGTATAGGGCCAGGGGGATACACTGAAGCTTTCTTT. Amino acids: CASSIGPGGYTEAFF. The chain joins TRBV19 to TRBJ1-1; TRBD1 matches 7 bases. The trim removed 1 base at V and 3 bases at J, leaving 5 bases unmatched. The CDR3 loop spans 15 amino acids. Germline CDR1 and CDR2: LNHDA and SQIVND (reference sequence).